This TCR beta chain came from a study of cytomegalovirus exposure and HLA in healthy donors. General study results and limits: Later analysis identified several of the most significant clusters that appeared linked to common viral pathogens. Some segments of the V type, notably TRBV6-2 and TRBV6-3, were excluded as indistinguishable. Reportedly, TCR beta sequences accurately predicted HLA-A and HLA-B alleles in most subjects.

Vbeta (60) and Jbeta (13) primers were used in the PCR. The table came from immunoSEQ multiplex PCR; TCRdb's copy has only in-frame clones and leaves some out. The data contain about 160,000 clones, approximately 80% of them singletons. Remarks on this clone: The antigen remains undetermined.

Germline assignment: CDR1 MNHNS and CDR2 SASEGT. The CDR3 runs to 13 residues. Trimming pared 6 bases from V and 6 bases from J, leaving 12 bases between. Sequencing was done on a sample of PBMCs. The receptor was isolated from a man aged 35-49 years in good health and CMV-seronegative. This rearrangement joins TRBV6-1 to TRBJ1-5; D gene uncertain. Written as DNA, the CDR3 is TGTGCCAGCAGACGCGGAGGAGTTCAGCCCCAGCATTTT. As protein: CASRRGGVQPQHF.